This T cell receptor beta chain was obtained from a study of blood T cell repertoires in COVID-19. Overall study: Sources were T cells, B-cell-depleted T cells, or PBMCs; the material itself was cDNA or gDNA.

The Seattle patients, enrolled during active infection, were followed longitudinally. This clone was recorded a few times. Some clones are missing from TCRdb's copy, which holds only in-frame ones; the method was immunoSEQ multiplex PCR. The sample has around 320,000 clones, under 90% seen once. Sequenced sample: peripheral blood. The clonotype was recovered from a woman between 25 and 40 years old with COVID-19, enrolled during active disease.

The CDR3 loop is CASSLYVRGESSYEQYF. CDR3 DNA: TGTGCCAGCAGCTTATATGTCAGGGGAGAGAGCTCCTACGAGCAGTACTTC. The chain employs TRBV7-4 and TRBJ2-7; TRBD1 is a possible D gene (6 bases). CDR1 is SGHVT, CDR2 SQSDAQ, per germline. V was shortened by 2 bases and J by 0 bases, with 17 bases between the two germline ends. The CDR3 has 17 residues.